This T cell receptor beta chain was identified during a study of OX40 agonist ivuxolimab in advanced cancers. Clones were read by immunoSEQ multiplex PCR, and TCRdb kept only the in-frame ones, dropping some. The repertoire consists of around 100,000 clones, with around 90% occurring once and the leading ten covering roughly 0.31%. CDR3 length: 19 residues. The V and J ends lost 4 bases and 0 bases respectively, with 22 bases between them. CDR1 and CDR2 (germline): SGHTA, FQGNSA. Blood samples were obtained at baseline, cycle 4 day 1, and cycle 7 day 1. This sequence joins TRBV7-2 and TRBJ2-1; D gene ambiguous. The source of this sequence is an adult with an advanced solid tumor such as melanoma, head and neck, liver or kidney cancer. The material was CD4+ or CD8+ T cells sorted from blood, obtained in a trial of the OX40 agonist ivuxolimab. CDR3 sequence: CASSSPTLAGALSYNEQFF. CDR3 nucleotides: TGTGCCAGCAGCTCCCCGACCTTAGCTGGAGCCCTCTCCTACAATGAGCAGTTCTTC.